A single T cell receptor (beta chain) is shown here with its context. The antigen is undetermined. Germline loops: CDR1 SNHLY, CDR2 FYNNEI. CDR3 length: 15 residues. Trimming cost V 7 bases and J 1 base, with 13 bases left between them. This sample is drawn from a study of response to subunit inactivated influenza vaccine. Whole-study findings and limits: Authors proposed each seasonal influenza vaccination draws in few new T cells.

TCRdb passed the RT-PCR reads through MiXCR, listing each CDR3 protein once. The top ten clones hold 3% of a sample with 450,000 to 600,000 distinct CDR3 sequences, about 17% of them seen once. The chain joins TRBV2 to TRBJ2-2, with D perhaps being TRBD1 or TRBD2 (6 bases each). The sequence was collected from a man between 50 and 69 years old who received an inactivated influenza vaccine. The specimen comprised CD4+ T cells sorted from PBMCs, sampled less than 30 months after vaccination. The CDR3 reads CASTLGGLNTGELFF. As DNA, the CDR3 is TGTGCCAGCACACTCGGGGGCCTGAACACCGGGGAGCTGTTTTTT.